Each of the 4 T cell receptor beta chains below was sequenced from the same sample in a study of early T cells in non-severe SARS-CoV-2 infection (dated by TCRdb to the early 2020s). The receptor library was made with 5' RACE. Sequencer: NextSeq 500. The public reads were reanalyzed by TCRdb: fastp trimming at Q25, MiXCR alignment, in-frame beta chains only. Rows merge per CDR3 protein into single entries with the most common DNA and genes. Counted in this sample were about 22,000 distinct CDR3 sequences; 4.5% to 5% of them appeared once. In total, the top ten clones hold over 6.5% of the sample. The specimen sequenced was whole blood. These receptors all come from an adult who was a healthcare worker with PCR-confirmed SARS-CoV-2 infection or an uninfected control (not recorded which).

This clonotype was picked up a small number of times. The CDR3 DNA sequence: TGCAGTGCTCCCAGAAGGAGGACGAACACTGAAGCTTTCTTT. Protein product: CSAPRRRTNTEAFF. V and J are TRBV20-1 and TRBJ1-1; no clear D gene. From germline, CDR1 is DFQATT and CDR2 SNEGSKA (reference sequence). The CDR3 length is 14 residues. V was clipped by 5 bases and J by 1 base, with 14 bases between them.

By share, this clonotype counts as medium-sized (0.01 to 0.1%). The chain recombines TRBV10-3 with TRBJ2-5; D tentatively fits TRBD1 or TRBD2 (5 bases each). This CDR3 contains 13 residues. V lost 7 bases, J lost 4 bases, and 13 bases lay in between. CDR1 ENHRY and CDR2 SYGVKD come from the germline V gene. The CDR3 is CAITPRDGETQYF. CDR3 DNA: TGTGCCATCACCCCAAGGGACGGAGAGACCCAGTACTTC.

This clonotype was seen many times. The rearrangement uses TRBV7-2 and TRBJ2-2, with D possibly matching TRBD2 (6 bases). The germline V and J ends were trimmed by 1 base and 7 bases, with 19 bases remaining between them. Germline V gene data show CDR1 as SGHTA and CDR2 as FQGNSA. The CDR3 is 17 residues long. In DNA form, the CDR3 reads TGTGCCAGCAGCTTAGATACAGCGGGTGTCACTATCGGGGAGCTGTTTTTT. It codes for CASSLDTAGVTIGELFF.

This clonotype came up many times. V is TRBV19 and J is TRBJ2-3; the D is unclear. V lost 5 bases to trimming and J lost 2 bases, with 11 bases between them. CDR3 length: 14 residues. Germline V gives CDR1 LNHDA, CDR2 SQIVND (reference sequence). CDR3 sequence reads: CASSSYPNTDTQYF. The CDR3 region has the DNA TGTGCCAGTAGTTCATATCCGAACACAGATACGCAGTATTTT.